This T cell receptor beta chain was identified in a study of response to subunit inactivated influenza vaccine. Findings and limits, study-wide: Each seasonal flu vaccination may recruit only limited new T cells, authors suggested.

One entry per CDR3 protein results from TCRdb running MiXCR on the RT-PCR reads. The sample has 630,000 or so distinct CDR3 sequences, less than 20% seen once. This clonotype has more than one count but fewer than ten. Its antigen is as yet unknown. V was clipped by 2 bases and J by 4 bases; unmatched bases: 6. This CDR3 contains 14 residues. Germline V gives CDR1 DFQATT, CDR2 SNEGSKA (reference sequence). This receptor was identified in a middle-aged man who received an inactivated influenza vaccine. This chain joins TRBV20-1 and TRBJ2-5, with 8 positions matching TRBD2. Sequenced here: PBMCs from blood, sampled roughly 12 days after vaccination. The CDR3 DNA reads TGCAGTGCTAGACTGGCCGGGGGGGCAGAGACCCAGTACTTC. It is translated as CSARLAGGAETQYF.